Following are 30 T cell receptor beta chains from one sample sequenced in a study of T cells after yellow fever vaccination (dated by TCRdb to about 2019). This specimen's treatment or condition label, interpreted: live attenuated yellow fever vaccine strain. Library generation was performed with 5' RACE. Instrument used: Illumina NovaSeq 6000. TCRdb cleaned the public reads at Q25 with fastp, built clones with MiXCR and kept in-frame beta chains. Duplicate CDR3 protein sequences are folded into a single record with the most common DNA and genes. This sample lists hundreds of thousands of distinct CDR3 sequences; roughly 20% were detected once. 15% to 20% of the sample lies in the top ten. Source: PBMCs, taken before the yellow fever booster vaccination. The receptors stem from a man aged 18 to 30 who received the YFV17D yellow fever vaccine.

V and J are TRBV10-3 and TRBJ2-2; no definite D call. CDR1 is ENHRY, CDR2 SYGVKD, per germline. V gave up 3 bases and J gave up 5 bases, with 13 bases separating them. This CDR3 comprises 15 residues. The CDR3 DNA follows: TGTGCCATCAGTGATTTCGATGCCGGAACCGGGGAGCTGTTTTTT. This gives the protein CAISDFDAGTGELFF.

The chain has TRBV18 and TRBJ2-7; TRBD1 or TRBD2 may be the D gene (5 bases each). The length of the CDR3 is 16 residues. V lost 0 bases to trimming and J lost 0 bases, with 12 bases between them. Germline V lookup: CDR1 KGHSH, CDR2 LQKENI. The CDR3 nucleotides are TGTGCCAGCTCACCACCCAGCGGCAGGGACTCCTACGAGCAGTACTTC. Protein sequence: CASSPPSGRDSYEQYF.

This clonotype was recorded a few times. V gene TRBV20-1 combines with J gene TRBJ2-1; TRBD2 agrees at 12 bases. Unmatched junction bases numbered 9, after V lost 6 bases and J lost 3 bases. The CDR3 contains 16 residues. CDR1 DFQATT and CDR2 SNEGSKA come from the germline V gene (reference sequence). The CDR3 loop reads CSAHGASGGGYNEQFF. The CDR3 nucleotides read TGCAGTGCCCATGGGGCTAGCGGGGGGGGCTACAATGAGCAGTTCTTC.

There are a few counts of this clonotype. CDR3 DNA sequence: TGTGCCAGCAGTCTTTTATCCCTTGGCTACACCTTC. Its protein product is CASSLLSLGYTF. The V and J genes are TRBV12-3 or TRBV12-4 and TRBJ1-2; D gene unclear. CDR3 length equals 12 residues. V lost 5 bases and J 7 bases, leaving 11 bases between the germline ends.

This clonotype appeared a few times. This rearrangement joins TRBV7-9 to TRBJ2-7, with 8 bases that match TRBD1. V gave up 4 bases and J gave up 3 bases; unmatched junction bases: 8. Germline assignment: CDR1 SEHNR and CDR2 FQNEAQ (reference sequence). This CDR3 is built from 15 residues. The CDR3 loop reads CASSSGTDRGYEQYF. In nucleotides, the CDR3 is TGTGCCAGCAGCTCAGGGACCGACAGGGGCTACGAGCAGTACTTC.

A single count supports this clonotype. The chain couples TRBV25-1 to TRBJ1-2, with D perhaps matching TRBD1 (5 bases). Germline V gene lookup returns CDR1 MGHDK and CDR2 SYGVNS. Between the trimmed V and J ends, which lost 1 base and 4 bases, there was a span of 13 bases. This CDR3 has 15 residues. The CDR3 nucleotides are TGTGCCAGCAGTGAATTCGGGGCGGGAGCCTATGGCTACACCTTC. Its translation is CASSEFGAGAYGYTF.

This clonotype has only a few counts. This sequence joins TRBV7-2 and TRBJ2-1; D may be TRBD1 (6 bases). V was clipped by 2 bases and J by 8 bases, with 13 bases between them. The CDR3 length is 14 residues. Germline V lookup: CDR1 SGHTA, CDR2 FQGNSA. As DNA, the CDR3 is TGTGCCAGCAGCTTATTGCCCAGGGGCCATGAGCAGTTCTTC. Encoded protein: CASSLLPRGHEQFF. Variable domain in full (rest from reference TRBV7-2 and TRBJ2-1): GAGVSQSPSNKVTEKGKDVELRCDPISGHTALYWYRQSLGQGLEFLIYFQGNSAPDKSGLPSDRFSAERTGGSVSTLTIQRTQQEDSAVYLCASSLLPRGHEQFFGPGTRLTVL.

V is TRBV14 and J is TRBJ2-3; D is unclear. V was pared by 0 bases and J by 6 bases, with 10 bases between. Looked up from germline, CDR1 is SGHDN and CDR2 is FVKESK. The CDR3 runs to 14 residues. The DNA for the CDR3 is TGTGCCAGCAGCCAAGAAGGGATCGGGGATACGCAGTATTTT. Encoded protein: CASSQEGIGDTQYF.

The chain has TRBV12-3 or TRBV12-4 and TRBJ2-7, with D perhaps TRBD1 (5 bases). The CDR3 has 14 residues. V was clipped by 2 bases and J by 7 bases, with 15 bases between them. The CDR3 DNA reads TGTGCCAGCAGTTTACAAGGGCAGCAGGGAGAGCAGTACTTC. Protein sequence: CASSLQGQQGEQYF.

This clonotype was observed a handful of times. The genes are TRBV27 and TRBJ1-2; D gene ambiguous. Germline V gene lookup returns CDR1 MNHEY and CDR2 SMNVEV (reference sequence). This CDR3 is built from 13 residues. Trimming shortened V by 2 bases and J by 0 bases, and 4 bases separated the two germline ends. The DNA for the CDR3 is TGTGCCAGCAGTTTAAGGGCTAACTATGGCTACACCTTC. Residues: CASSLRANYGYTF.

The genes are TRBV11-2 and TRBJ1-4; the D is unclear. CDR1 is SGHAT, CDR2 FQNNGV, per germline. The CDR3 is 12 amino acids. The V end was cut by 5 bases, the J end by 11 bases, with 12 bases between. In nucleotides, the CDR3 is TGTGCCAGCAGCGAATATAGACCGAAACTGTTTTTT. Encoded protein: CASSEYRPKLFF.

This CDR3 is CASSRGGGTEAFF. As DNA, the CDR3 is TGTGCCAGTAGTAGGGGAGGAGGCACTGAAGCTTTCTTT. The chain couples TRBV19 to TRBJ1-1; D is uncertain. This CDR3 has 13 amino acids. Germline V gene data show CDR1 as LNHDA and CDR2 as SQIVND (reference sequence). Trimming left V 4 bases short and J 4 bases short, with 10 bases between.

The chain has TRBV20-1 and TRBJ2-4; 9 bases map to TRBD1. V was clipped by 7 bases and J by 6 bases; unmatched bases: 4. Germline values: CDR1 DFQATT, CDR2 SNEGSKA (reference sequence). This CDR3 is 12 amino acids long. CDR3 sequence reads: CSGRDRVNIQYF. As DNA, the CDR3 is TGCAGTGGCCGGGACAGGGTAAACATTCAGTACTTC.

In its sample, this clonotype was seen a few times. The rearrangement links TRBV6-5 to TRBJ2-5, with 7 bases aligning to TRBD2. With V trimmed by 6 bases and J by 0 bases, 10 bases remained unmatched. The CDR3 has 16 residues. The germline V gene encodes CDR1 MNHEY and CDR2 SVGAGI. The CDR3 nucleotides read TGTGCCAGCAGGGGATCGGGGGGTCCGTACCAAGAGACCCAGTACTTC. This sequence encodes CASRGSGGPYQETQYF.

The rearrangement links TRBV10-3 to TRBJ2-3; TRBD2 agrees at 9 bases. CDR3 length: 14 residues. V dropped 3 bases and J dropped 4; count of bases not matched to a gene: 2. Germline V gene lookup returns CDR1 ENHRY and CDR2 SYGVKD. The CDR3 sequence is CAISDGGGADTQYF. The CDR3, as DNA: TGTGCCATCAGTGACGGCGGGGGGGCAGATACGCAGTATTTT.

This clonotype came up once. The chain joins TRBV5-4 to TRBJ1-2; D perhaps matches TRBD1 (6 bases). The V end lost 3 bases, the J end lost 0 bases, and 12 bases lay between the germline ends. The germline V gene encodes CDR1 SGHNT and CDR2 YYREEE (reference sequence). The CDR3 totals 15 residues. The CDR3 protein is CASSSQTGSNYGYTF. The DNA for the CDR3 is TGTGCCAGCAGCTCCCAGACAGGATCTAACTATGGCTACACCTTC. Full variable domain (missing parts from reference TRBV5-4 and TRBJ1-2): ETGVTQSPTHLIKTRGQQVTLRCSSQSGHNTVSWYQQALGQGPQFIFQYYREEENGRGNFPPRFSGLQFPNYSSELNVNALELDDSALYLCASSSQTGSNYGYTFGSGTRLTVV.

The chain is built from TRBV6-5 and TRBJ1-6, with D hard to call. Germline loops: CDR1 MNHEY, CDR2 SVGAGI. This CDR3 has 15 residues. Trimming removed 0 bases from V and 6 bases from J, with 9 bases in between. Written as DNA, the CDR3 is TGTGCCAGCAGTTACTCTGCAGCTGGTAATTCACCCCTCCACTTT. Translating it yields CASSYSAAGNSPLHF.

The V gene is TRBV11-3, the J gene TRBJ2-7; 8 nucleotides match TRBD1. Looked up from germline, CDR1 is SGHNT and CDR2 is YENEEA. CDR3 length equals 15 residues. Losses at the gene ends were 5 bases for V and 0 bases for J; bases not matched to a gene: 6. Written as DNA, the CDR3 is TGTGCCAGCAGCCCCGGGACAGGTGACTCCTACGAGCAGTACTTC. Amino acids: CASSPGTGDSYEQYF. The full variable domain, its missing parts supplied by reference TRBV11-3 and TRBJ2-7, is EAGVVQSPRYKIIEKKQPVAFWCNPISGHNTLYWYLQNLGQGPELLIRYENEEAVDDSQLPKDRFSAERLKGVDSTLKIQPAELGDSAVYLCASSPGTGDSYEQYFGPGTRLTVT.

This clonotype has just a few counts. The CDR3 is CASSYSGGRDEQFF. The CDR3 DNA is TGCGCCAGCAGCTACAGCGGGGGAAGGGATGAGCAGTTCTTC. The chain employs TRBV5-1 and TRBJ2-1, with 8 bases aligning to TRBD2. Germline CDR1 and CDR2: SGHRS and YFSETQ. The CDR3 covers 14 residues. V was clipped by 3 bases and J by 8 bases; unmatched bases: 7.

The chain is built from TRBV9 and TRBJ2-4; D not resolved. Germline CDR1 reads SGDLS; CDR2 reads YYNGEE. The length of the CDR3 is 14 residues. The V and J ends lost 2 bases and 2 bases respectively, with 8 bases between them. In DNA, the CDR3 is TGTGCCAGCAGCGTCGGAAAGACCAAAAACATTCAGTACTTC. It encodes CASSVGKTKNIQYF.

This chain joins TRBV27 and TRBJ1-5, with TRBD1 matching 11 bases. V lost 3 bases, J lost 4 bases, and 2 bases stayed unmatched. CDR3 length: 15 amino acids. CDR1 MNHEY and CDR2 SMNVEV come from the germline V gene (reference sequence). CDR3 amino acids: CASSFRDRGNQPQHF. CDR3 coding DNA: TGTGCCAGCAGTTTTCGGGACAGGGGGAATCAGCCCCAGCATTTT.

This clonotype appeared a few times. The chain joins TRBV27 to TRBJ1-4; D is perhaps TRBD1 (6 bases). The CDR3 runs to 15 residues. Per germline, CDR1 MNHEY and CDR2 SMNVEV (reference sequence). V was clipped by 5 bases and J by 8 bases, with 18 bases between them. The CDR3 loop is CASSTIQGKREKLFF. Here the CDR3 DNA reads TGTGCCAGCAGTACTATCCAGGGGAAGCGAGAAAAACTGTTTTTT.

The V call is TRBV7-3, the J call TRBJ2-3, with D uncertain. The length of the CDR3 is 15 residues. From germline, CDR1 is SGHTA and CDR2 FQGTGA. Trimming stripped 1 base from V and 4 bases from J, with 12 bases between. The CDR3 DNA reads TGTGCCAGCAGCTTAAACCCCGACGTCCCAGATACGCAGTATTTT. Its translation: CASSLNPDVPDTQYF.

The table lists this clonotype with a few counts. The genes are TRBV10-3 and TRBJ2-7; D call uncertain. Trimming pared 2 bases from V and 3 bases from J, leaving 2 bases between. In germline, CDR1 is ENHRY, CDR2 SYGVKD. CDR3 size: 11 residues. The CDR3 region is CAISEGYEQYF. CDR3 bases: TGTGCCATCAGTGAGGGCTACGAGCAGTACTTC.

This clonotype was counted a few times. The rearrangement uses TRBV7-9 and TRBJ1-4; no firm D call. Germline CDR1 and CDR2: SEHNR and FQNEAQ (reference sequence). The CDR3 has 15 amino acids. The V gene lost 0 bases and the J gene lost 5 bases, with 10 bases spanning the gap. The CDR3 region has the DNA TGTGCCAGCAGCTTAGCAAGCAGGCTGAATGAAAAACTGTTTTTT. This sequence encodes CASSLASRLNEKLFF. Drawing the rest from reference TRBV7-9 and TRBJ1-4, the complete variable domain is DTGVSQNPRHKITKRGQNVTFRCDPISEHNRLYWYRQTLGQGPEFLTYFQNEAQLEKSRLLSDRFSAERPKGSFSTLEIQRTEQGDSAMYLCASSLASRLNEKLFFGSGTQLSVL.

This clonotype was detected only a few times. The rearrangement joins TRBV29-1 to TRBJ2-1; D may correspond to TRBD1 or TRBD2 (6 bases each). V dropped 3 bases and J dropped 8 bases, with 11 bases sitting between them. Looked up from germline, CDR1 is SQVTM and CDR2 is ANQGSEA. The CDR3 runs to 12 residues. Written as DNA, the CDR3 is TGCAGCGTTGAGGAAGGGGGGTATGAGCAGTTCTTC. Amino acid sequence: CSVEEGGYEQFF.

This clonotype was seen a handful of times. CDR3 nucleotide sequence: TGTGCCATCAGTGACCAGGGAAGCGGGGAAAAACTGTTTTTT. Its translation: CAISDQGSGEKLFF. This rearrangement joins TRBV10-3 to TRBJ1-4; possible D gene TRBD1, 5 bases. Germline V gene data show CDR1 as ENHRY and CDR2 as SYGVKD. The CDR3 has 14 residues. Trimming took 3 bases from V and 8 from J, leaving 13 bases between them.

This clonotype has a handful of counts. The CDR3: CASSYRASYTF. The CDR3, as DNA: TGTGCCAGCAGTTACAGGGCCAGCTACACCTTC. V is TRBV6-5 and J is TRBJ1-2, with no clear D. The CDR3 is 11 residues long. Germline V gene lookup returns CDR1 MNHEY and CDR2 SVGAGI. Trimming took off 2 bases at V and 9 bases at J, with 7 bases between the two ends.

The genes are TRBV6-6 and TRBJ1-1, with TRBD1 matching 8 bases. The V gene's germline CDR1 is MNHNY and CDR2 SVGAGI (reference sequence). The CDR3 spans 16 residues. V lost 6 bases to trimming and J lost 1 base; unmatched junction nucleotides: 10. This CDR3 is CASRPRQGSGNTEAFF. Here the CDR3 DNA reads TGTGCCAGCAGACCTCGACAGGGGTCAGGGAACACTGAAGCTTTCTTT.

The chain uses TRBV20-1 and TRBJ1-3; D remains ambiguous. The CDR3 loop spans 14 amino acids. The V gene's germline CDR1 is DFQATT and CDR2 SNEGSKA (reference sequence). V was shortened by 1 base and J by 0 bases, with 7 bases between the two germline ends. As DNA, the CDR3 is TGCAGTGCTAGAGGGACGGGCTCTGGAAACACCATATATTTT. Its protein is CSARGTGSGNTIYF.